The 16 T cell receptor beta chains below come from one sample, sequenced in a study of T cells expressing NK-cell markers. TCRdb re-called the 5' RACE reads and gives one entry per CDR3 protein, without DNA. The table counts about 450,000 distinct CDR3 sequences; 7.3% lies in the top ten. The sample was blood T cells: a sorted CD56 or NKG2C T cell subset, CD4+ or CD8+ T cells, or bulk PBMC T cells (not recorded which). These TCRs come from a woman aged 18-70 years in good health.

CDR3 region: CASSLWAGGAYGYTF. The rearrangement joins TRBV28 to TRBJ1-2; TCRdb selects TRBD1, and the lack of DNA leaves this call unchecked. Germline V gene lookup returns CDR1 MDHEN and CDR2 SYDVKM. CDR3 size: 15 residues.

The CDR3 loop reads CASSLARLQGFTGELFF. This chain links TRBV5-5 with TRBJ2-2; TCRdb's D call of TRBD1 is untestable without DNA. The germline CDR1 and CDR2 sequences are SGHKS and YYEKEE (reference sequence). The CDR3 contains 17 residues.

The chain links TRBV30 to TRBJ1-2. The CDR3 is 12 amino acids. Germline-derived CDR1 and CDR2 are GTSNPN and SVGIG (reference sequence). The CDR3 sequence is CAWSSTGYGYTF.

The V gene is TRBV28, the J gene TRBJ1-5. The length of the CDR3 is 15 residues. The germline gives CDR1 MDHEN, CDR2 SYDVKM. The CDR3 is CASSRTGASGQPQHF.

V usage is TRBV7-9 and J usage is TRBJ2-3; the D call of TRBD2 rests on TCRdb alone, since no DNA is present to check it. Germline CDR1 reads SEHNR; CDR2 reads FQNEAQ (reference sequence). The CDR3 runs 14 residues. The CDR3 loop reads CASSSVITSDTQYF. Full variable domain (remainder filled in from reference TRBV7-9 and TRBJ2-3): DTGVSQNPRHKITKRGQNVTFRCDPISEHNRLYWYRQTLGQGPEFLTYFQNEAQLEKSRLLSDRFSAERPKGSFSTLEIQRTEQGDSAMYLCASSSVITSDTQYFGPGTRLTVL.

This chain's CDR3 is CASSELGPYSNQPQHF. The rearrangement uses TRBV2 and TRBJ1-5. From germline, CDR1 is SNHLY and CDR2 FYNNEI. The CDR3 totals 16 residues.

This rearrangement joins TRBV9 to TRBJ2-7. The germline gives CDR1 SGDLS, CDR2 YYNGEE. The CDR3 consists of 14 residues. The CDR3 loop is CASSYSTATYEQYF. The whole variable domain, remainder taken from reference TRBV9 and TRBJ2-7, is DSGVTQTPKHLITATGQRVTLRCSPRSGDLSVYWYQQSLDQGLQFLIQYYNGEERAKGNILERFSAQQFPDLHSELNLSSLELGDSALYFCASSYSTATYEQYFGPGTRLTVT.

The chain has TRBV20-1 and TRBJ2-1. The CDR3 sequence is 12 residues long. Per the germline V gene, CDR1 is DFQATT and CDR2 is SNEGSKA (reference sequence). This CDR3 is CSARELGNEQFF.

V and J are TRBV7-9 and TRBJ2-7; TCRdb returns TRBD1, unconfirmable since there is no DNA. The CDR3 covers 17 residues. From germline, CDR1 is SEHNR and CDR2 FQNEAQ (reference sequence). CDR3 protein: CASSSLIGGVSPYEQYF. Complete variable domain (other parts from reference TRBV7-9 and TRBJ2-7): DTGVSQNPRHKITKRGQNVTFRCDPISEHNRLYWYRQTLGQGPEFLTYFQNEAQLEKSRLLSDRFSAERPKGSFSTLEIQRTEQGDSAMYLCASSSLIGGVSPYEQYFGPGTRLTVT.

This chain uses TRBV5-1 with TRBJ2-3; TCRdb lists TRBD2, though no DNA is available to test this call. The germline gives CDR1 SGHRS, CDR2 YFSETQ. CDR3 length: 13 amino acids. The CDR3 loop reads CASSPEVVDTQYF.

The chain is built from TRBV5-1 and TRBJ1-6; TCRdb names TRBD1, which stays unverified in the absence of DNA. This CDR3 contains 16 residues. Germline loops: CDR1 SGHRS, CDR2 YFSETQ. CDR3 sequence reads: CASSLTGQGAGSPLHF.

V and J are TRBV29-1 and TRBJ2-3; TCRdb gives TRBD2 as the D gene, but with no DNA this cannot be confirmed. This CDR3 has 16 amino acids. The germline gives CDR1 SQVTM, CDR2 ANQGSEA. The CDR3 sequence is CSSGTSGRGFTDTQYF.

The chain couples TRBV21-1 to TRBJ2-1. TRBV21-1 is a pseudogene locus. CDR3 length: 15 amino acids. Here the CDR3 reads CASSKEVRASNEQFF.

V and J are TRBV4-3 and TRBJ2-1; TCRdb calls TRBD1, which cannot be checked without DNA. The CDR3 spans 15 residues. CDR1 is LGHNA and CDR2 is YSLEER in the germline V gene. This CDR3 reads CASSQLAQGRNEQFF.

J is TRBJ2-5 and V is TRBV7-9; TCRdb's D gene call, TRBD2, goes unchecked for lack of DNA. CDR1 is SEHNR, CDR2 FQNEAQ, per germline (reference sequence). CDR3 length equals 14 residues. CDR3 protein: CASSGPREWETQYF.

The genes are TRBV5-4 and TRBJ2-2; TCRdb selects TRBD1, and the lack of DNA leaves this call unchecked. Germline-derived CDR1 and CDR2 are SGHNT and YYREEE (reference sequence). This CDR3 contains 16 residues. CDR3 sequence: CASTPRGAANTGELFF.